The T cell receptor beta chain under discussion was sequenced for a study of cytotoxic CD8 clonotypes in ibrutinib-treated CLL. This CDR3 contains 15 residues. Between the trimmed V and J ends, which lost 3 bases and 4 bases, there was a span of 13 bases. Germline assignment: CDR1 SGHTA and CDR2 FQGNSA. With respect to this clone: The antigen remains undetermined.

The intended depth for sequencing was 1 in 200,000 to 1 in 1 million T cells. Profiling relied on immunoSEQ multiplex PCR, and the TCRdb table lists in-frame clones only, not all of them. The sample consists of some 140,000 clones, 79% of them appearing once. Study observations and caveats: Clonality went up at the time of ibrutinib response, stayed stable in sustained remission, and later dropped back toward its baseline level at progression. Among the clonotypes, public ones were uncommon and contracted or held stable on treatment.

This chain joins TRBV7-2 and TRBJ2-1; D call uncertain. Here the sequenced sample was PBMCs, taken after 12 months of ibrutinib treatment. The receptor's source is a human donor with chronic lymphocytic leukemia. CDR3: CASSLTVLVYNEQFF. Here the CDR3 DNA reads TGTGCCAGCAGCTTGACTGTTTTGGTGTACAATGAGCAGTTCTTC.